These 6 T cell receptor beta chains came from one sample sequenced in a study of early stage breast cancer tumors. The table came from immunoSEQ multiplex PCR; TCRdb's copy has only in-frame clones and leaves some out. The table has around 71,000 clones, around four fifths seen once. Source material: blood. The receptors originated from a person in their 60s with breast cancer.

This clone showed up just once. This sequence joins TRBV5-1 and TRBJ2-5; D is unclear. Looked up from germline, CDR1 is SGHRS and CDR2 is YFSETQ. V was trimmed by 3 bases and J by 9 bases, leaving 12 bases between them. CDR3 size: 12 residues. The CDR3 loop reads CASSSSRLPQYF. Written as DNA, the CDR3 is TGCGCCAGCAGCTCTTCCAGGCTACCCCAGTACTTC.

A single count supports this clone. This chain uses TRBV4-3 with TRBJ2-1; tentative D call: TRBD2 (5 bases). Trimming took 1 base from V and 4 from J, leaving 11 bases between them. The germline V gene has CDR1 LGHNA and CDR2 YSLEER. The CDR3 has 15 residues. The CDR3 nucleotides read TGCGCCAGCAGCCAAGGAGTAGCGACGTACAATGAGCAGTTCTTC. Its translation is CASSQGVATYNEQFF.

V and J are TRBV30 and TRBJ1-1; D is unclear. The CDR3 totals 11 residues. Germline CDR1 and CDR2: GTSNPN and SVGIG (reference sequence). V shed 5 bases and J shed 8 bases, with 12 bases lying between them. CDR3 DNA sequence: TGTGCCTGGGGAATTCTAAACGAAGCTTTCTTT. It translates to CAWGILNEAFF.

The chain couples TRBV7-2 to TRBJ1-2, with TRBD1 identical over 8 bases. The CDR3 extends over 14 amino acids. The germline CDR1 and CDR2 sequences are SGHTA and FQGNSA. The ends lost 6 bases at V and 2 bases at J; junction bases unmatched: 5. The CDR3 bases are TGTGCCAGCAGGCGGGACAGGAGGAACTATGGCTACACCTTC. This translates into CASRRDRRNYGYTF.

The chain couples TRBV4-2 to TRBJ2-1; TRBD2 matches at 8 bases. J lost 0 bases, V lost 4 bases, and 11 bases had no gene match. The CDR3 covers 18 residues. Germline-derived CDR1 and CDR2 are LGHNA and YNFKEQ. The CDR3 sequence is CASSPNSGGISSYNEQFF. CDR3 coding DNA: TGTGCCAGCAGCCCGAACTCGGGGGGGATAAGCTCCTACAATGAGCAGTTCTTC.

J is TRBJ2-3 and V is TRBV19; D remains unclear. Between the trimmed V and J ends, which lost 0 bases and 11 bases, there was a span of 6 bases. The CDR3 is made up of 11 amino acids. From germline, CDR1 is LNHDA and CDR2 SQIVND (reference sequence). CDR3 amino acids: CASSIDRVQYF. The DNA for the CDR3 is TGTGCCAGTAGTATAGATAGGGTGCAGTATTTT.